The sequence of this T cell receptor beta chain was determined in a study of technical replicates of blood from a few donors. The assay was immunoSEQ multiplex PCR, and TCRdb's table has in-frame clones only and misses some. The data contain about 82,000 clones, nearly 96% of them seen just once; the ten biggest clones take up 0.37%. The sample taken for sequencing was T cells isolated from PBMCs. The TCR sequence derives from a human donor in good health.

CDR3 region: CASSPRGQGTGELFF. Here the CDR3 DNA reads TGTGCCAGCAGTCCCCGAGGACAGGGTACCGGGGAGCTGTTTTTT. The V gene is TRBV2, the J gene TRBJ2-2; 8 nucleotides agree with TRBD1. The CDR3 is 15 amino acids. Germline CDR1 is SNHLY and CDR2 is FYNNEI. The J segment lost 5 bases and the V segment lost 5 bases, leaving 7 bases of the junction unmatched.